Following are 27 T cell receptor beta chains from one sample sequenced in a study of tumor and adjacent non-tumor tissue in lung cancer (dated by TCRdb to between 2017 and 2018). The library was generated by multiplex PCR. The sample was run on an Illumina HiSeq 2500. Following protocols modified from ARM-PCR, the researchers constructed TCRbeta libraries through three rounds of nested PCR with primers (Table S4). TCRdb reprocessing: public reads trimmed at Q25 with fastp, clones called with MiXCR, in-frame beta chains kept. CDR3 protein sequences are deduplicated, and each keeps its most common genes and DNA. The sample table contains under 250,000 distinct CDR3 sequences; only one count was recorded for 71% of them. Clones ranked in the top ten supply approximately 25% of the sample. RNA was isolated from bulk unsorted tissue, and RNA quality was assessed with a NanoDrop ND-1000 and an Agilent 2100.

The specimen sequenced was lung tumor tissue. The receptors shown here come from a man aged 60 to 75 with non-small cell lung cancer.

A word on this clonotype: The junction departs from the called germline gene at one end, perhaps through a read error. The chain is built from TRBV5-1 and TRBJ2-3; tentatively, D is TRBD1 or TRBD2 (5 bases each). Looked up from germline, CDR1 is SGHRS and CDR2 is YFSETQ. The CDR3 covers 13 residues. CDR3 loop: CTSRWDEADTQYF. The CDR3 DNA reads TGCACCAGCAGGTGGGACGAAGCAGATACGCAGTATTTT. Full variable domain (missing parts from reference TRBV5-1 and TRBJ2-3): KAGVTQTPRYLIKTRGQQVTLSCSPISGHRSVSWYQQTPGQGLQFLFEYFSETQRNKGNFPGRFSGRQFSNSRSEMNVSTLELGDSALYLCTSRWDEADTQYFGPGTRLTVL.

This clonotype was seen repeatedly, ten times or more. The chain recombines TRBV6-1 with TRBJ2-5, with unresolved D. This CDR3 has 14 residues. CDR1 MNHNS and CDR2 SASEGT come from the germline V gene. V lost 4 bases to trimming and J lost 4 bases, with 13 bases between them. CDR3 bases: TGTGCCAGCAGTGCCAGGATCCTGACAGAGACCCAGTACTTC. This translates into CASSARILTETQYF.

This clonotype was picked up one time. The junction differs from germline at one of its ends, possibly a read error. The V call is TRBV4-2, the J call TRBJ1-2, with TRBD1 as a possible D gene (6 bases). The germline V gene encodes CDR1 LGHNA and CDR2 YNFKEQ. The CDR3 consists of 15 residues. The CDR3 nucleotides are TGTGCCAGCAACCAAGATTCGGGGGGCGCCGGAGGCTACACCTTC. As protein: CASNQDSGGAGGYTF.

A note on this clonotype: Compared with germline, one end of the junction differs, possibly owing to a read error. The rearrangement uses TRBV4-2 and TRBJ2-3; TRBD1 agrees at 8 bases. The germline V gene has CDR1 LGHNA and CDR2 YNFKEQ. This CDR3 contains 15 residues. The CDR3 nucleotides are TGTGCCAGAAGCCAGGGGGCGCGAGGCACATATACGCAGTATTTT. Translation: CARSQGARGTYTQYF.

To note about this clonotype: A junction boundary mismatches the germline segment, possibly from a read error. The chain couples TRBV11-3 to TRBJ1-6, with 7 nucleotides matching TRBD1. The CDR3 has 16 amino acids. Germline V gene data show CDR1 as SGHNT and CDR2 as YENEEA. This CDR3 is CASSSGATGLHSPLHF. The DNA of the CDR3 is TGTGCTAGCAGCTCCGGCGCGACAGGGTTACATTCACCCCTCCACTTT.

This chain connects TRBV20-1 to TRBJ2-3; 12 bases agree with TRBD2. The CDR3 consists of 11 residues. The ends lost 7 bases at V and 10 bases at J; junction bases unmatched: 3. CDR1 and CDR2 (germline): DFQATT, SNEGSKA (reference sequence). In DNA, the CDR3 is TGCAGTGTAGGACTAGCGGGGCCGCAGTATTTT. Its protein product is CSVGLAGPQYF.

The chain has TRBV20-1 and TRBJ1-5; tentative D call: TRBD1 (5 bases). Germline V gives CDR1 DFQATT, CDR2 SNEGSKA (reference sequence). V was pared by 7 bases and J by 4 bases, with 14 bases between. CDR3 length: 13 amino acids. This CDR3 is CSVRLTDNQPQHF. CDR3 DNA sequence: TGCAGTGTCAGGCTGACAGATAATCAGCCCCAGCATTTT.

This clonotype was seen only once. A much larger clone differs by one base, so this may be a read error. The rearrangement links TRBV29-1 to TRBJ1-2, with TRBD1 matching 9 bases. CDR1 is SQVTM, CDR2 ANQGSEA, per germline. The length of the CDR3 is 13 residues. The CDR3 region is CIVGTGGIYGYTF. The CDR3 nucleotides are TGCATCGTTGGCACAGGGGGCATCTATGGCTACACCTTC.

As to this clonotype: Possible read error: a much larger clone is one base away. This chain links TRBV20-1 with TRBJ2-1, with 7 positions matching TRBD2. Per germline, CDR1 DFQATT and CDR2 SNEGSKA (reference sequence). J gave up 5 bases and V 4 bases, and 11 bases lay outside the gene matches. This CDR3 region has 15 residues. The CDR3 DNA reads TGCAGTGCTATATCCTTCGCGGGAGACCACAATGAGCAGTTCTTC. It codes for CSAISFAGDHNEQFF.

Details on this clonotype: Its ends do not fully match the called genes, so a read error is possible. V usage is TRBV4-3 and J usage is TRBJ2-3, with 13 bases that match TRBD2. This CDR3 is 20 amino acids long. Germline-derived CDR1 and CDR2 are LGHNA and YSLEER. CDR3 amino acids: CASRQDLATSGRTSTDTQYF. The CDR3 DNA reads TGCGCCAGCAGACAAGATCTGGCGACTAGCGGGAGGACTAGTACAGATACGCAGTATTTT.

With respect to this clonotype: Possible read error: a much larger clone is one base away. The chain employs TRBV12-3 or TRBV12-4 and TRBJ1-2, with D unresolved. The CDR3 spans 14 residues. V was clipped by 3 bases and J by 4 bases, with 12 bases between them. The CDR3 nucleotides read TGTGCCAGCAGTTTGACCGAATCAATCTATGGCTACACCTTC. Encoded protein: CASSLTESIYGYTF.

This chain connects TRBV6-1 to TRBJ2-7; D is unclear. Germline V lookup: CDR1 MNHNS, CDR2 SASEGT. Deletions cut 4 bases from V and 3 bases from J, with 7 bases between. This CDR3 has 12 residues. The CDR3 loop is CASSAMIYEQYF. The CDR3 DNA sequence: TGTGCCAGCAGTGCAATGATCTACGAGCAGTACTTC.

In regard to this clonotype: One end of the junction does not line up with germline, which may come from a read error. The chain carries TRBV6-5 and TRBJ2-3; possibly TRBD1 for D (6 bases). The CDR3 spans 15 residues. CDR1 MNHEY and CDR2 SVGAGI come from the germline V gene. CDR3 sequence (DNA): TGTGCCTGCAGTTATACGGCAGGGGTTCCAGATACGCAGTATTTT. Translation: CACSYTAGVPDTQYF.

Notes on this clonotype: One end of the junction fails to match germline, which may point to a read error. V and J are TRBV20-1 and TRBJ2-7; 7 nucleotides line up with TRBD2. Germline V gene lookup returns CDR1 DFQATT and CDR2 SNEGSKA (reference sequence). CDR3 length: 13 amino acids. This CDR3 is CRARGLVGREQYF. The CDR3 DNA reads TGCAGAGCTAGAGGACTAGTGGGCCGCGAGCAGTACTTC.

The chain is built from TRBV6-1 and TRBJ2-1; 12 bases map to TRBD2. This CDR3 is 14 amino acids long. Germline values: CDR1 MNHNS, CDR2 SASEGT. This CDR3 is CTSWTSGAHNEQFF. CDR3 nucleotides: TGTACTAGCTGGACTAGCGGGGCGCACAATGAGCAGTTCTTC.

This clonotype was recorded many times. V gene TRBV4-1 combines with J gene TRBJ1-4; no definite D call. Trimming removed 8 bases at V and 2 bases at J, with 9 bases between. This CDR3 spans 13 amino acids. CDR1 is MGHRA, CDR2 YSYEKL, per germline. The CDR3 sequence: CASSYGTNEKLFF. In nucleotides, the CDR3 is TGCGCCAGCTCCTATGGCACTAATGAAAAACTGTTTTTT.

To note about this clonotype: One end of the junction is discordant with germline, which a read error may explain. The rearrangement uses TRBV4-3 and TRBJ2-3; D remains ambiguous. Per germline, CDR1 LGHNA and CDR2 YSLEER. The CDR3 length is 14 residues. CDR3 bases: TGCACCAGCAGCCGAGATATAGGCCCAGATACGCAGTATTTT. This translates into CTSSRDIGPDTQYF.

This clonotype was detected only a few times. The chain joins TRBV20-1 to TRBJ1-2; D not resolved. Per the germline V gene, CDR1 is DFQATT and CDR2 is SNEGSKA (reference sequence). The CDR3 is 14 residues long. V dropped 1 base and J dropped 6 bases, with 15 bases sitting between them. The CDR3 reads CSARGLGRSDGYTF. CDR3 coding DNA: TGCAGTGCTAGAGGGCTGGGAAGATCTGATGGCTACACCTTC.

As for this clonotype: An end of the junction differs from the germline gene, which may be a read error. The chain is built from TRBV12-3 or TRBV12-4 and TRBJ2-3, with D possibly matching TRBD2 (5 bases). The CDR3 has 15 residues. The CDR3 protein is CATSFEGSRSGTKYF. The CDR3 bases are TGTGCCACCAGTTTTGAGGGCTCCCGGTCAGGTACGAAGTATTTT.

Details on this clonotype: Given a much more abundant clone one base away, this may be a read error. This rearrangement joins TRBV20-1 to TRBJ1-4; D remains unclear. In germline, CDR1 is DFQATT, CDR2 SNEGSKA (reference sequence). The CDR3 covers 14 residues. CDR3 in amino acids: CNARDVISNEKLFF. Here the CDR3 DNA reads TGCAATGCTAGAGATGTAATTTCTAATGAAAAACTGTTTTTT.

For this clonotype: This may arise from a read error, as a much more abundant clone is one base away. The chain uses TRBV6-8 and TRBJ2-2; TRBD2 might be the D (6 bases). The CDR3 is 12 residues long. Per the germline V gene, CDR1 is MNHGY and CDR2 is SAAAGT. The CDR3 sequence: CAREGNTGELLF. DNA of the CDR3: TGTGCCAGGGAGGGGAACACCGGGGAGCTGCTTTTT.

This clonotype has ten or more counts. The V call is TRBV4-1, the J call TRBJ2-3; D is unclear. Germline V lookup: CDR1 MGHRA, CDR2 YSYEKL. Between the trimmed V and J ends, which lost 2 bases and 6 bases, there was a span of 12 bases. This CDR3 spans 14 amino acids. For the CDR3, the DNA is TGCGCCAGCAGCCAAACTCAGGACCTCGATACGCAGTATTTT. This translates into CASSQTQDLDTQYF.

On this clonotype itself: Germline and junction disagree at one end, which may indicate a read error. This chain links TRBV5-6 with TRBJ2-3; 10 bases match TRBD1. The CDR3 spans 16 residues. The germline V gene encodes CDR1 SGHDT and CDR2 YYEEEE. CDR3 bases: TGTGCCAGCAGCCCAACGACAGGGGGCAACACAGATACGCATTATTTT. This gives the protein CASSPTTGGNTDTHYF.

This clonotype was seen only once. The chain is built from TRBV11-3 and TRBJ2-5; D is uncertain. The germline V gene encodes CDR1 SGHNT and CDR2 YENEEA. V dropped 3 bases and J dropped 4 bases, with 9 bases sitting between them. The CDR3 consists of 13 residues. DNA of the CDR3: TGTGCCAGCAGCTTTACCGAGAGAGAGACCCAGTACTTC. Residues: CASSFTERETQYF.

For this clonotype: Compared with germline, one end of the junction differs, possibly owing to a read error. The chain couples TRBV20-1 to TRBJ2-1, with D perhaps given as TRBD1 or TRBD2 (5 bases each). The CDR3 runs to 14 residues. Germline CDR1 reads DFQATT; CDR2 reads SNEGSKA (reference sequence). CDR3 DNA sequence: TGCAATGCTAGAGGGGATTACTCCTACAGTGAACAGTTCTTC. Its translation: CNARGDYSYSEQFF.

Worth noting for this clonotype: The CDR3 ends on some other residue instead of the conserved phenylalanine or tryptophan, so this is likely a read error. This rearrangement joins TRBV29-1 to TRBJ1-2; the D gene is possibly TRBD1 (6 bases). The CDR3 has 17 amino acids. V lost 0 bases, J lost 5 bases, and 22 bases lay in between. Germline V gives CDR1 SQVTM, CDR2 ANQGSEA. CDR3 sequence reads: CSVEDSAGGGGRYGYTI. CDR3 coding DNA: TGCAGCGTTGAAGATTCGGCCGGGGGGGGGGGCCGGTATGGCTACACCATC.

A remark on this clonotype: Given the absence of the conserved phenylalanine or tryptophan at the CDR3 end, a read error is likely. V is TRBV28 and J is TRBJ2-7; maybe TRBD1 (6 bases). The ends were cut back, 10 bases at V and 0 bases at J, with 19 bases in the middle. This CDR3 spans 15 amino acids. Germline-derived CDR1 and CDR2 are MDHEN and SYDVKM. The CDR3, as DNA: TGTGCCACTCTCTCTAAGACAGGAAGCTCCTACGAGCAGTACTTA. Its translation is CATLSKTGSSYEQYL.